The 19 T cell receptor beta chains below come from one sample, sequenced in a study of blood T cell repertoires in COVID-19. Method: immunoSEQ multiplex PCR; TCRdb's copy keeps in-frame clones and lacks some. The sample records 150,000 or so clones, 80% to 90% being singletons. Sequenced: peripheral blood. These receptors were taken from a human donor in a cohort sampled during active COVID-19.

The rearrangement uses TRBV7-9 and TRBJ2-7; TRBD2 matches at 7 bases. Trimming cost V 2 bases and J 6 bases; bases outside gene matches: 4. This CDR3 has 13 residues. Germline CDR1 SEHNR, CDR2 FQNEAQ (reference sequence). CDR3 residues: CASSLLGGFEQYF. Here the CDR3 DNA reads TGTGCCAGCAGCTTATTGGGGGGGTTCGAGCAGTACTTC.

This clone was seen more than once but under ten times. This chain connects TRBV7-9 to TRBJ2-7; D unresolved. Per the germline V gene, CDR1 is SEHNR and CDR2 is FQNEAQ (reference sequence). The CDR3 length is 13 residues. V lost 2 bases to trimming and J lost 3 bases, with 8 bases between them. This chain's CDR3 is CASSLSGYYEQYF. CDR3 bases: TGTGCCAGCAGCTTATCCGGGTACTACGAGCAGTACTTC.

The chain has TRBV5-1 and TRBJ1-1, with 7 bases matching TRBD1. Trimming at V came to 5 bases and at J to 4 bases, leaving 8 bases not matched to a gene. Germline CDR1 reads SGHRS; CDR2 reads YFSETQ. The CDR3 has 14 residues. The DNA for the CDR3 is TGCGCCAGCAGTCCCATAGACAGGGCCACTGAAGCTTTCTTT. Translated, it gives CASSPIDRATEAFF.

CDR3 sequence reads: CASRLQGARLEWTEAFF. The CDR3 DNA sequence: TGCGCCAGCAGATTACAGGGGGCGCGGTTGGAGTGGACTGAAGCTTTCTTT. The chain links TRBV10-1 to TRBJ1-1; TRBD1 agrees at 9 bases. Germline V CDR1 and CDR2: WNHNN, SYGVQD (reference sequence). The CDR3 length is 17 residues. Trimming at V came to 6 bases and at J to 5 bases, leaving 16 bases not matched to a gene.

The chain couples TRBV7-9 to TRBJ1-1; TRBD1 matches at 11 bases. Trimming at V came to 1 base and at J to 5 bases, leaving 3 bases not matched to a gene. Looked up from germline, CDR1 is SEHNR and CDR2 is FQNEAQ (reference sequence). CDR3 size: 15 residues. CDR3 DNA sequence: TGTGCCAGCAGCTTAGGGACAGGGGGCTGGACTGAAGCTTTCTTT. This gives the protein CASSLGTGGWTEAFF.

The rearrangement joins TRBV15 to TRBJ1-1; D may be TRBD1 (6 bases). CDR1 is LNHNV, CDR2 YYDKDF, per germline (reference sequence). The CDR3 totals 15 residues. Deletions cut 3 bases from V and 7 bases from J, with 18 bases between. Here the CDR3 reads CATSRGAGREDEAFF. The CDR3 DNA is TGTGCCACCAGCAGGGGGGCGGGCCGGGAGGATGAAGCTTTCTTT.

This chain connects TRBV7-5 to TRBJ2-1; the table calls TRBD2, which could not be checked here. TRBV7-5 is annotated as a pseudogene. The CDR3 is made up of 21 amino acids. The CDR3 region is CVRSPELGLAGGQALYNEQFF. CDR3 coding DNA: TGTGTCAGAAGTCCCGAGTTGGGTCTAGCGGGGGGCCAGGCCCTCTACAATGAGCAGTTCTTC.

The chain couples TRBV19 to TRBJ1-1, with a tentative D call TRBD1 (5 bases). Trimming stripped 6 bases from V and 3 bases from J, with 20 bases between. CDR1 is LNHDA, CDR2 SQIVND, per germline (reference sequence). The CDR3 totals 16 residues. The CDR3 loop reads CASRDYIGGVDTEAFF. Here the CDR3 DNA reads TGTGCCAGTAGGGACTACATAGGAGGGGTGGACACTGAAGCTTTCTTT.

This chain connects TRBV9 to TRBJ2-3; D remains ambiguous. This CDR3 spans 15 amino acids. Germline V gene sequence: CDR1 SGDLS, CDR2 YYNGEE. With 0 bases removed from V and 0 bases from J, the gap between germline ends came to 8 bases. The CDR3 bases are TGTGCCAGCAGCGTAGTTGCGACTAGCACAGATACGCAGTATTTT. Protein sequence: CASSVVATSTDTQYF.

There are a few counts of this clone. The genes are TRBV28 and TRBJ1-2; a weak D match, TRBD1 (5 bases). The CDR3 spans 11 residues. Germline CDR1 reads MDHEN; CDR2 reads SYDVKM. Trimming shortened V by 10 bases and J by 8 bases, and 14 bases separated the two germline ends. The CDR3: CATRGLEGYTF. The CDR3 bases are TGTGCCACCCGGGGGTTGGAGGGCTACACCTTC.

The CDR3 reads CASSIGRGLYEQYF. Written as DNA, the CDR3 is TGTGCCAGTAGTATAGGGAGGGGTTTGTACGAGCAGTACTTC. This chain joins TRBV19 and TRBJ2-7, with D possibly being TRBD2 (6 bases). V was cut by 1 base and J by 4 bases, with 11 bases left in between. Germline V gives CDR1 LNHDA, CDR2 SQIVND (reference sequence). The CDR3 totals 14 residues.

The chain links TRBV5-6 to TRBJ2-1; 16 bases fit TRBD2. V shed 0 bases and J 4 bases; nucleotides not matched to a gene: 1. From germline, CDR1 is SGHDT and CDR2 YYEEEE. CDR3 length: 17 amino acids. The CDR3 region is CASSLAGLAGGYNEQFF. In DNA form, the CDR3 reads TGTGCCAGCAGCTTGGCGGGACTAGCGGGGGGGTACAATGAGCAGTTCTTC.

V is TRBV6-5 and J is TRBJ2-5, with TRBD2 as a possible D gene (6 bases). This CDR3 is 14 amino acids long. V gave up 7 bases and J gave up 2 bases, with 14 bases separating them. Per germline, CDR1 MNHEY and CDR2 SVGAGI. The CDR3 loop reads CASKRGAGQETQYF. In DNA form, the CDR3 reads TGTGCCAGCAAGAGGGGCGCGGGGCAAGAGACCCAGTACTTC.

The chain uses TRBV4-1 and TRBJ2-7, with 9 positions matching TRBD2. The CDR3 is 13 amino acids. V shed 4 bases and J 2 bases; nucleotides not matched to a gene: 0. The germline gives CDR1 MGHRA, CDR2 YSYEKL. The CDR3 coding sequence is TGCGCCAGCAGCCTAGCGGGGGCCTACGAGCAGTACTTC. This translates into CASSLAGAYEQYF.

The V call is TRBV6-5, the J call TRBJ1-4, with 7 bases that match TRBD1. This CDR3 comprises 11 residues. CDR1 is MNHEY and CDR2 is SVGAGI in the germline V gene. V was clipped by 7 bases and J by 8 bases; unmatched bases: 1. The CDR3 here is CASIRGEKLFF. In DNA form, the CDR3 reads TGTGCCAGCATCAGGGGGGAAAAACTGTTTTTT.

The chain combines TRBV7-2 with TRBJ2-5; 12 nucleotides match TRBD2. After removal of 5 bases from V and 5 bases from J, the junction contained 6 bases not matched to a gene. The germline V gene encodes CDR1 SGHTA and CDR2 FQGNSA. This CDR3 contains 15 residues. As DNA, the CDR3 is TGTGCCAGCAGCCCTAGCGGGGGGGCCCTGGAGACCCAGTACTTC. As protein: CASSPSGGALETQYF.

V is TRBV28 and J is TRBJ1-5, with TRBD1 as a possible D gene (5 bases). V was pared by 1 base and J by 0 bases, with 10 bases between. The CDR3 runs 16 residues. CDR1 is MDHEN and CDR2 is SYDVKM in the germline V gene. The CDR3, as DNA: TGTGCCAGCAGTTTATTCGGAGGGGATAGCAATCAGCCCCAGCATTTT. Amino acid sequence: CASSLFGGDSNQPQHF.

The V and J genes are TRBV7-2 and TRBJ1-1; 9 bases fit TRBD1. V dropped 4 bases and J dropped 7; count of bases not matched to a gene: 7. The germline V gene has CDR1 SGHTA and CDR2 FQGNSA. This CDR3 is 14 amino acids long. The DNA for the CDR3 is TGTGCCAGCAGCTCCCCGGGACAGGGCGGTGAAGCTTTCTTT. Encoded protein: CASSSPGQGGEAFF.

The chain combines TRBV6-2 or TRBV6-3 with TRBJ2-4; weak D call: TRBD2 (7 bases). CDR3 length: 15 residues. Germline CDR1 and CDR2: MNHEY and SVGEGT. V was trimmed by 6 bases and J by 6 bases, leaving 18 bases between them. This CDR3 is CASSKQGGAINIQYF. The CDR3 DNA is TGTGCCAGCAGCAAGCAAGGGGGGGCGATAAACATTCAGTACTTC.